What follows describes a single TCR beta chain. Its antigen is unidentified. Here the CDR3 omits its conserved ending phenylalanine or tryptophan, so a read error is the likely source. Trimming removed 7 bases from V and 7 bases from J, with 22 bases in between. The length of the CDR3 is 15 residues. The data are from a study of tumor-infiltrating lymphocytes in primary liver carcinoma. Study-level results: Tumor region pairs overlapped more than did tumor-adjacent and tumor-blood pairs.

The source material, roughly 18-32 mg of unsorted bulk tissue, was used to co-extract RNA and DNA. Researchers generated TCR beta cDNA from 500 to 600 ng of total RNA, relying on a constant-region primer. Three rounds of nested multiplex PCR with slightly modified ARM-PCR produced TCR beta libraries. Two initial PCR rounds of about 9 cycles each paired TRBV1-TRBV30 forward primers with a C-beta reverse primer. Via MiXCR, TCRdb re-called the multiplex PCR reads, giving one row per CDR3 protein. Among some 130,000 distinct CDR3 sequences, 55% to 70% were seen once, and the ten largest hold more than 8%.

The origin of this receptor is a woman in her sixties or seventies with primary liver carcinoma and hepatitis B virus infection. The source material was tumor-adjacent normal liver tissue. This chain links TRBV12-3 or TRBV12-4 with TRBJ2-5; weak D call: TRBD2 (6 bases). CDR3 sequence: CASMEGMGGAVTQYL. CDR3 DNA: TGTGCCAGCATGGAGGGGATGGGCGGGGCTGTGACCCAGTACTTG.